This TCR beta chain was obtained from a study of beta chain features in type 1 diabetes. Study-wide findings and caveats: For Type 1 diabetes patients, all four CD4+ subsets carried TCRB CDR3s that were moderately but significantly shorter.

Expressed TCRB transcripts were sequenced because the entire RNA isolate underwent reverse transcription. The protocol was immunoSEQ multiplex PCR, while the TCRdb copy is restricted to in-frame clones and leaves out a portion. The sample yields about 160,000 clones, about 8.3% seen once. About this clone: As yet, its antigen is unknown.

Germline loops: CDR1 KGHSH, CDR2 LQKENI. V lost 2 bases and J lost 6, with 17 bases in between. This CDR3 is built from 15 residues. The clonotype was recovered from a woman in her late teens or twenties with type 1 diabetes. Sequenced material: central memory CD4+ T cells from blood. The gene calls are TRBV18 and TRBJ2-7, with a weak D call TRBD2 (6 bases). CDR3 region: CASSPEGLAIVEQYF. The CDR3 DNA follows: TGTGCCAGCTCACCAGAGGGGCTAGCGATCGTCGAGCAGTACTTC.